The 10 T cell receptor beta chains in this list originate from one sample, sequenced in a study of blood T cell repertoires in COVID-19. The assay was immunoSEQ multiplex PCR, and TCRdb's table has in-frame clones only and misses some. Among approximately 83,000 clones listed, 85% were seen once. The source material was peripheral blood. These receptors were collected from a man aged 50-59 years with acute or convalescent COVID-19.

The CDR3 DNA sequence: TGTGCCAGCGGCCTAGCGGGAACCTCCTACAATGAGCAGTTCTTC. It is translated as CASGLAGTSYNEQFF. The chain recombines TRBV28 with TRBJ2-1, with 9 bases identical to TRBD2. This CDR3 is built from 15 residues. Trimming at V came to 8 bases and at J to 0 bases, leaving 5 bases not matched to a gene. Germline V gene data show CDR1 as MDHEN and CDR2 as SYDVKM.

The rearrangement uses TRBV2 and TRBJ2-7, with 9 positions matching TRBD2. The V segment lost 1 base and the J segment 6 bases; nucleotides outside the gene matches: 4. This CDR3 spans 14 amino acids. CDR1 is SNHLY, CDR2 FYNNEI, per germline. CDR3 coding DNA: TGTGCCAGCAGTGAAGATCCTAGCGGGATCGAGCAGTACTTC. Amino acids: CASSEDPSGIEQYF. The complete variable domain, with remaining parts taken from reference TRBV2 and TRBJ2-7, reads EPEVTQTPSHQVTQMGQEVILRCVPISNHLYFYWYRQILGQKVEFLVSFYNNEISEKSEIFDDQFSVERPDGSNFTLKIRSTKLEDSAMYFCASSEDPSGIEQYFGPGTRLTVT.

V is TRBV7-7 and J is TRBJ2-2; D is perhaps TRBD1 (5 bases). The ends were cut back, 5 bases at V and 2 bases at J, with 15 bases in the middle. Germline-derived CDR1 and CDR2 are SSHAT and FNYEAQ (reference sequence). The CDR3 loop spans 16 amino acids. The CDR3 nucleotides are TGTGCCAGCAGCCCCACAGGTCCCGTAAACACCGGGGAGCTGTTTTTT. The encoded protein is CASSPTGPVNTGELFF.

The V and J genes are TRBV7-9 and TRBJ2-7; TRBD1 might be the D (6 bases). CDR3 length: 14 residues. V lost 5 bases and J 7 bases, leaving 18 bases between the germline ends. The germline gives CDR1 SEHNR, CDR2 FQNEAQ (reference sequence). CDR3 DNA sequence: TGTGCCAGCAGCCTCCCCGGGACAATGGGGGAGCAGTACTTC. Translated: CASSLPGTMGEQYF.

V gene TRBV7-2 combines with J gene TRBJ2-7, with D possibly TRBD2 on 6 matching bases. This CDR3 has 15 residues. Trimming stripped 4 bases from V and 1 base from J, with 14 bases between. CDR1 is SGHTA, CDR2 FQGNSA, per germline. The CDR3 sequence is CASSSALGLSYEQYF. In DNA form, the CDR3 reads TGTGCCAGCAGCTCCGCCCTGGGACTTTCCTACGAGCAGTACTTC.

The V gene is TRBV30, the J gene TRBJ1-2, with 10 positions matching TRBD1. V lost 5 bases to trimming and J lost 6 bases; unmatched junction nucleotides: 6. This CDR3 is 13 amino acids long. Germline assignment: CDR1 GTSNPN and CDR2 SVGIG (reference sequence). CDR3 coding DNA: TGTGCCTGGGGGGGACAGGGGACCCATGGCTACACCTTC. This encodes CAWGGQGTHGYTF.

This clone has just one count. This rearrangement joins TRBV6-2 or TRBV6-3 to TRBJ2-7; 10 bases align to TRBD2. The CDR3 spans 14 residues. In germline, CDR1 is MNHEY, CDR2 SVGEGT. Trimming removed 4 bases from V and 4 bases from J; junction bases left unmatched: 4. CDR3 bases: TGTGCCAGCAGTTGGAGTAGCGGGGGGTACGAGCAGTACTTC. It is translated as CASSWSSGGYEQYF.

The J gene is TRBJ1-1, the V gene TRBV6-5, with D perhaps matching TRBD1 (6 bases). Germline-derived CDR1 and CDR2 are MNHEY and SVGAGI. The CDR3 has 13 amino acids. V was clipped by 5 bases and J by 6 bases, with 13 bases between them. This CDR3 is CASSQAGASEAFF. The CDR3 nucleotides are TGTGCCAGCAGTCAGGCGGGGGCCTCTGAAGCTTTCTTT.

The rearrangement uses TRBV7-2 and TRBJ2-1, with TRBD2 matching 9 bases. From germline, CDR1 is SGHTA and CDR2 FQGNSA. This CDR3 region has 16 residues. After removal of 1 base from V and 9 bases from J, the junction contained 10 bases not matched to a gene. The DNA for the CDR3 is TGTGCCAGCAGCTTAGTTGGTAGCGGGAGTACTACTGAGCAGTTCTTC. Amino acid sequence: CASSLVGSGSTTEQFF.

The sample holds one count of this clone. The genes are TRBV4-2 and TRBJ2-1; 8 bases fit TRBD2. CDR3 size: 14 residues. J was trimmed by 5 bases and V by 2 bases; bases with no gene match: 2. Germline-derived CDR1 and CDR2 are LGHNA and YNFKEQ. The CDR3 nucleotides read TGTGCCAGCAGCCAACAACTAGCGGACAATGAGCAGTTCTTC. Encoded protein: CASSQQLADNEQFF.